This is a list of T cell receptor beta chains from one sample in a study of vaccination and CD4 T cells after COVID-19. TCRdb analysed the PCR reads with MiXCR anew, one entry per CDR3 protein. Of about 13,000 distinct CDR3 sequences in the sample, around 29% are singletons; the top ten hold 25% to 30%. For these receptors, no antigen is known. Here the sequenced sample was CD4+ T cells from blood, cultured in vitro, taken before SARS-CoV-2 vaccination. These receptors originate from a human donor who received a COVID-19 vaccine. Both conserved end residues are part of each CDR3. D genes are given only for firm matches. Only part of the rows carry a size: once, few, many, or a class if the clone is expanded.

cdr3_aa,cdr3_nt,v_call,d_call,clone_size,j_call
CASSPYYEAFF,TGTGCCAGCAGTCCCTACTATGAAGCTTTCTTT,TRBV7-2,-,-,TRBJ1-1
CSAGGHTYNEQFF,TGCAGTGCCGGGGGCCACACCTACAATGAGCAGTTCTTC,TRBV20-1,-,few,TRBJ2-1
CASSLEGRGSYEQYF,TGTGCCAGCAGCTTAGAGGGCAGGGGCTCCTACGAGCAGTACTTC,TRBV11-2,-,large,TRBJ2-7
CASSSPGAPYEQYF,TGCGCCAGCAGTTCCCCGGGGGCCCCCTACGAGCAGTACTTC,TRBV10-1,-,-,TRBJ2-7
CASSIDVAGPGQDEKLFF,TGTGCCAGTAGTATAGACGTAGCGGGCCCGGGACAGGACGAAAAACTGTTTTTT,TRBV19,TRBD1,few,TRBJ1-4
CASIPQGLPYQPQHF,TGTGCCAGCATCCCCCAGGGACTACCCTATCAGCCCCAGCATTTT,TRBV5-4,-,-,TRBJ1-5
CASSLGRTQYF,TGTGCCAGCAGCTTAGGGAGGACCCAGTACTTC,TRBV11-3,-,-,TRBJ2-5
CASSTTGEAGPQHF,TGTGCCAGTAGTACAACAGGGGAGGCTGGGCCCCAGCATTTT,TRBV19,TRBD1,-,TRBJ1-5
CASRRGQENTEAFF,TGTGCCAGCAGGCGGGGGCAGGAGAACACTGAAGCTTTCTTT,TRBV6-1,-,medium-sized,TRBJ1-1
CASSAKHTKNIQYF,TGTGCCAGCAGTGCTAAACATACCAAAAACATTCAGTACTTC,TRBV25-1,-,-,TRBJ2-4
CSARPPTGATNEKLFF,TGCAGTGCCAGACCCCCCACAGGGGCAACTAATGAAAAACTGTTTTTT,TRBV20-1,TRBD1,few,TRBJ1-4
CATSVPIQGAGETQYF,TGTGCCACCAGTGTCCCAATCCAGGGGGCAGGGGAGACCCAGTACTTC,TRBV24-1,TRBD1,-,TRBJ2-5
CAWSVQAGRNTEAFF,TGTGCCTGGAGTGTACAGGCAGGGAGGAACACTGAAGCTTTCTTT,TRBV30,-,-,TRBJ1-1
CASGEAGGRETQYF,TGCGCCAGCGGCGAAGCGGGGGGGCGAGAGACCCAGTACTTC,TRBV5-1,TRBD2,-,TRBJ2-5
CASSELGSGANVLTF,TGTGCCAGTAGTGAACTCGGCTCTGGGGCCAACGTCCTGACTTTC,TRBV6-1,-,-,TRBJ2-6
CAIRDIKTGVSTDTQYF,TGTGCCATCAGGGACATCAAGACAGGAGTAAGCACAGATACGCAGTATTTT,TRBV10-3,-,few,TRBJ2-3
CASSDTSFIQETQYF,TGTGCCAGCAGCGACACGAGTTTTATCCAAGAGACCCAGTACTTC,TRBV25-1,-,large,TRBJ2-5
CAWRGSGNQPQHF,TGTGCCTGGAGAGGGTCAGGGAATCAGCCCCAGCATTTT,TRBV30,-,-,TRBJ1-5
CASIVQWTSQGDTQYF,TGTGCCAGCATCGTACAATGGACTAGCCAAGGAGATACGCAGTATTTT,TRBV21-1,-,-,TRBJ2-3
CASSSMRAYNEQFF,TGTGCCAGCAGCTCAATGAGGGCCTACAATGAGCAGTTCTTC,TRBV7-8,-,-,TRBJ2-1
CASSLPGTDTQYF,TGTGCCAGCAGTTTGCCGGGCACAGATACGCAGTATTTT,TRBV12-3/TRBV12-4,-,-,TRBJ2-3
CASSQQGVSTRNEQFF,TGTGCCAGCAGCCAGCAGGGAGTCAGTACTAGGAATGAGCAGTTCTTC,TRBV11-3,-,few,TRBJ2-1
CASNNERRQPQHF,TGTGCCAGCAACAACGAGAGGCGTCAGCCCCAGCATTTT,TRBV6-1,-,-,TRBJ1-5
CASALRDRPDYEQYF,TGCGCCAGCGCGCTCCGTGACAGGCCAGACTACGAGCAGTACTTC,TRBV4-1,-,-,TRBJ2-7
CASSQGQGRTPSYGYTF,TGCGCCAGCAGCCAGGGACAGGGTAGGACCCCCTCCTATGGCTACACCTTC,TRBV4-1,TRBD1,-,TRBJ1-2
CASSLSGATGNTIYF,TGTGCCAGCAGCTTATCGGGGGCGACTGGAAACACCATATATTTT,TRBV7-9,-,-,TRBJ1-3
CASSARTGKMNTEAFF,TGTGCCAGTAGTGCCCGGACAGGGAAGATGAACACTGAAGCTTTCTTT,TRBV19,TRBD1,few,TRBJ1-1
CASSPTANNQPQHF,TGTGCCAGCTCACCGACAGCAAACAATCAGCCCCAGCATTTT,TRBV18,-,-,TRBJ1-5
CSARGEWNEQFF,TGCAGTGCTAGAGGAGAATGGAATGAGCAGTTCTTC,TRBV20-1,-,-,TRBJ2-1
CASSDSGGVTEAFF,TGTGCCAGCAGTGATTCAGGGGGCGTCACTGAAGCTTTCTTT,TRBV6-1,TRBD1,few,TRBJ1-1
CASSPQGSYEQYF,TGTGCCAGCTCACCACAGGGTTCCTACGAGCAGTACTTC,TRBV18,-,-,TRBJ2-7
CASSGQETAYGYTF,TGTGCCAGTAGTGGTCAAGAGACAGCTTATGGCTACACCTTC,TRBV19,-,few,TRBJ1-2
CASSRITGYTF,TGTGCCAGCAGCAGAATAACAGGTTACACCTTC,TRBV6-1,-,-,TRBJ1-2
CASSLGPGAQYF,TGTGCCAGCAGCTTAGGCCCGGGAGCGCAGTATTTT,TRBV7-2,-,-,TRBJ2-3
CSAREGSTQETQYF,TGCAGTGCTAGGGAGGGATCCACTCAAGAGACCCAGTACTTC,TRBV20-1,-,few,TRBJ2-5
CASSVRDRLSGNTIYF,TGTGCCAGCAGTGTCCGGGACAGATTATCTGGAAACACCATATATTTT,TRBV6-1,TRBD1,-,TRBJ1-3
CASRRGARTDTQYF,TGTGCCAGCAGGCGGGGGGCGCGCACAGATACGCAGTATTTT,TRBV6-1,TRBD2,-,TRBJ2-3
CASSDRQGYQPQHF,TGTGCCAGCAGTGATAGACAGGGGTATCAGCCCCAGCATTTT,TRBV6-1,TRBD1,-,TRBJ1-5
CSARVSWGPNYEQYF,TGCAGTGCTAGAGTTAGTTGGGGACCCAACTACGAGCAGTACTTC,TRBV20-1,-,-,TRBJ2-7
CASSTQGYTEAFF,TGTGCCAGCAGTACACAGGGGTACACTGAAGCTTTCTTT,TRBV6-1,TRBD1,-,TRBJ1-1
CASSTGPGQPQHF,TGTGCCAGCAGCACTGGGCCGGGTCAGCCCCAGCATTTT,TRBV9,-,-,TRBJ1-5
CASTPREGANTEAFF,TGTGCCAGCACCCCTAGGGAGGGGGCGAACACTGAAGCTTTCTTT,TRBV7-2,TRBD1,-,TRBJ1-1
CASSPPGDSYSNQPQHF,TGTGCCAGCAGCCCACCCGGGGACAGCTATAGCAATCAGCCCCAGCATTTT,TRBV28,TRBD1,few,TRBJ1-5
CATSRRLGTGTYEQYF,TGTGCCACCAGCAGACGTCTCGGGACGGGGACGTACGAGCAGTACTTC,TRBV15,-,-,TRBJ2-7
CASSIARQTDTQYF,TGTGCCAGTAGTATAGCGAGACAAACAGATACGCAGTATTTT,TRBV19,-,-,TRBJ2-3
CSAEYRGLAKNIQYF,TGCAGTGCTGAGTACAGGGGCCTAGCCAAAAACATTCAGTACTTC,TRBV20-1,TRBD1,few,TRBJ2-4
CATSDSHNTEAFF,TGTGCCACCAGTGATTCCCACAACACTGAAGCTTTCTTT,TRBV24-1,-,few,TRBJ1-1
CAISEAEKTGELFF,TGTGCCATCAGTGAAGCGGAGAAGACCGGGGAGCTGTTTTTT,TRBV10-3,-,-,TRBJ2-2
CASAGQGGGNQPQHF,TGTGCAAGCGCCGGACAGGGCGGGGGGAATCAGCCCCAGCATTTT,TRBV6-2/TRBV6-3,TRBD1,-,TRBJ1-5
CASSLAGQGERGYTF,TGTGCCAGCAGCTTAGCCGGACAGGGTGAGCGTGGCTACACCTTC,TRBV7-9,TRBD1,few,TRBJ1-2
CASSSTAELIWTSSGNTIYF,TGTGCCAGCAGCAGTACAGCCGAACTCATATGGACGAGCTCTGGAAACACCATATATTTT,TRBV7-8,-,few,TRBJ1-3